A few counts support the clone carrying this T cell receptor (beta chain). Antigen unknown. V shed 5 bases, J shed 4 bases, and the junction held 10 bases outside the gene matches. This CDR3 is 15 amino acids long. Germline CDR1 is LNHDA and CDR2 is SQIVND (reference sequence). These data come from a study of radiotherapy plus CTLA-4 blockade in lung cancer. Points from the study as a whole: TCR clones of tumor origin grew in blood after radiotherapy plus ipilimumab. Early blood T cell clone dynamics, with interferon-beta, were reported to best predict response.

Produced via immunoSEQ multiplex PCR; TCRdb's table is partial and in-frame only. The sample consists of tens of thousands of clones, roughly 71% of them appearing once. Here the sequenced sample was peripheral blood, taken from a patient treated with radiotherapy plus ipilimumab. This sequence joins TRBV19 and TRBJ2-5, with 7 positions matching TRBD2. The clonotype originates from a human donor with non-small cell lung cancer whose response to radiotherapy plus ipilimumab could not be evaluated. CDR3 amino acids: CASSQLAPSGETQYF. CDR3 DNA sequence: TGTGCCAGTAGTCAACTAGCGCCCAGTGGAGAGACCCAGTACTTC.